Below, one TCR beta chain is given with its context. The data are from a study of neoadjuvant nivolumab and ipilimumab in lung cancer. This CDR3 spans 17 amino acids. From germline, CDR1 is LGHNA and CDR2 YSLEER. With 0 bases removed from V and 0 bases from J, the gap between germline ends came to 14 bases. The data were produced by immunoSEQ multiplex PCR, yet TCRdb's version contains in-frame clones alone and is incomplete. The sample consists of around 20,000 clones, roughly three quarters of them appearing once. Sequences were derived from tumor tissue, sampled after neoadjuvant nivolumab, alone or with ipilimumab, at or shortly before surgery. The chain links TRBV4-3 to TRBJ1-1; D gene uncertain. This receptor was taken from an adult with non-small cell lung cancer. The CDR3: CASSQEAGGGMNTEAFF. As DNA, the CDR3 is TGCGCCAGCAGCCAAGAAGCCGGAGGCGGTATGAACACTGAAGCTTTCTTT.